This T cell receptor beta chain was identified during a study of technical replicates of blood from a handful of donors. The CDR3 spans 13 residues. Germline V CDR1 and CDR2: MDHEN, SYDVKM. V lost 6 bases and J lost 5; bases outside the gene matches: 5. This table comes from immunoSEQ multiplex PCR, and its TCRdb copy is limited to in-frame clones, with some not included. The data hold tens of thousands of clones, with around nine tenths observed a single time. The specimen was T cells isolated from PBMCs. This receptor was obtained from a human donor in good health. The V and J genes are TRBV28 and TRBJ1-1; TRBD1 aligns across 8 bases. CDR3: CASRRRQGTEAFF. CDR3 DNA: TGTGCCAGCAGGCGTAGACAGGGGACTGAAGCTTTCTTT.